A single sample is the source of the 26 T cell receptor beta chains below, sequenced in a study of tumor-infiltrating lymphocytes in primary liver carcinoma. The roughly 17-32 mg bulk tissue piece was not sorted before simultaneous RNA and DNA extraction. A constant-region primer primed TCR beta cDNA synthesis from 400 to 600 ng of total RNA. For TCR beta, libraries were produced by three nested multiplex PCR rounds using slightly modified ARM-PCR. TRBV1-TRBV30 forward primers and a C-beta reverse primer were used in the first two PCR rounds, which each ran for 10 cycles. TCRdb reanalysed the multiplex PCR reads using MiXCR and keeps one entry per CDR3 protein. The table records some 110,000 distinct CDR3 sequences, roughly three fifths of them present only once. Material for sequencing was liver tumor tissue from sampling region 3. Subset defined: tumor region T3, left-lateral pole. The receptors shown here come from an older woman with primary liver carcinoma and hepatitis B virus infection.

As concerns this clonotype: Relative to the germline gene, one junction end is altered; a read error may explain this. The chain has TRBV11-2 and TRBJ1-6; possible D gene TRBD1, 5 bases. Germline-derived CDR1 and CDR2 are SGHAT and FQNNGV. This CDR3 is 15 amino acids long. The CDR3 DNA is TGTGCCAGCAGCATAGACACAGGAGGCAATGCAGCCCTCCACTTT. Protein: CASSIDTGGNAALHF.

The chain uses TRBV30 and TRBJ1-2; maybe TRBD1 (6 bases). Trimming left V 3 bases short and J 6 bases short, with 14 bases between. This CDR3 is built from 13 residues. The germline CDR1 and CDR2 sequences are GTSNPN and SVGIG (reference sequence). CDR3 bases: TGTGCCTGGAGCCGGGACATCCTGGATGGCTACACCTTC. Amino acids: CAWSRDILDGYTF.

Worth noting for this clonotype: Relative to the germline gene, one junction end is altered; a read error may explain this. V is TRBV12-3 or TRBV12-4 and J is TRBJ2-6; 8 nucleotides align to TRBD2. The CDR3 length is 15 residues. The CDR3 DNA sequence: TGTGCCAGCAGTTCGGGGGGGTCTGGGGCCAATGTCCTGACTTTC. It specifies CASSSGGSGANVLTF.

As for this clonotype: One end of the junction fails to match germline, which may point to a read error. This chain joins TRBV11-2 and TRBJ2-6; possible D gene TRBD1, 5 bases. The germline CDR1 and CDR2 sequences are SGHAT and FQNNGV. The CDR3 contains 14 residues. The CDR3 region has the DNA TGTGCCAGTAGCCCAGCCTCTGGGGCCAACATCCTGACTTTC. Protein: CASSPASGANILTF.

Worth noting for this clonotype: Sequence at one end of the junction differs from germline and may be a read error. The chain is built from TRBV4-1 and TRBJ2-1; 7 bases align to TRBD2. The CDR3 loop spans 15 amino acids. Per the germline V gene, CDR1 is MGHRA and CDR2 is YSYEKL. The CDR3, as DNA: TGCGCCAGCAGCCAAGCGGGAGGTAACCACAATGAGCGGTTCTTC. Protein: CASSQAGGNHNERFF.

The chain is built from TRBV20-1 and TRBJ1-1; the D gene is possibly TRBD1 (5 bases). CDR3 length: 15 residues. Germline loops: CDR1 DFQATT, CDR2 SNEGSKA (reference sequence). V lost 1 base, J lost 7 bases, and 19 bases lay in between. CDR3: CSARAQPARGVEAFF. Here the CDR3 DNA reads TGCAGTGCTAGAGCACAACCCGCGCGGGGGGTTGAAGCTTTCTTT.

CDR3 residues: CASSLYTGELFF. In nucleotides, the CDR3 is TGTGCCAGCAGTTTGTATACCGGGGAGCTGTTTTTT. The chain is built from TRBV28 and TRBJ2-2; no clear D gene. V lost 3 bases and J lost 5, with 4 bases in between. Germline CDR1 reads MDHEN; CDR2 reads SYDVKM. CDR3 size: 12 residues.

Turning to this clonotype: The junction and the germline gene differ at one end; a read error may be behind it. The chain employs TRBV4-1 and TRBJ2-4; D ambiguous. This CDR3 is 16 amino acids long. Germline loops: CDR1 MGHRA, CDR2 YSYEKL. In nucleotides, the CDR3 is TGCGCCGGCAGCCAAGGTCAACCCCGGCCGGTGAGGATTCAGTACTTC. Its translation: CAGSQGQPRPVRIQYF.

The chain links TRBV19 to TRBJ1-5; tentatively, D is TRBD1 (6 bases). CDR1 and CDR2 from the germline V gene are LNHDA and SQIVND (reference sequence). The CDR3 totals 13 residues. Trimming pared 9 bases from V and 4 bases from J, leaving 13 bases between. For the CDR3, the DNA is TGTGCCAGCCGGGACACCAGAAATCAGCCCCAGCATTTT. It is translated as CASRDTRNQPQHF.

A note on this clonotype: The junction does not match germline at one end; this may be a read error. The CDR3 reads CASSVTGNTEASF. The CDR3 DNA is TGTGCCAGCAGCGTGACAGGGAACACTGAAGCTTCCTTT. The rearrangement uses TRBV5-4 and TRBJ1-1; TRBD1 aligns across 7 bases. The V gene's germline CDR1 is SGHNT and CDR2 YYREEE (reference sequence). CDR3 size: 13 residues.

The chain links TRBV28 to TRBJ1-1, with a possible D match to TRBD1 (5 bases). The V gene's germline CDR1 is MDHEN and CDR2 SYDVKM. The CDR3 length is 18 residues. Trimming stripped 4 bases from V and 0 bases from J, with 21 bases between. CDR3: CASSSTTAGRNMNTEAFF. The DNA for the CDR3 is TGTGCCAGCAGTTCCACCACGGCAGGGCGGAATATGAACACTGAAGCTTTCTTT.

The V and J genes are TRBV6-5 and TRBJ2-3, with TRBD2 matching over 8 bases. Unmatched junction bases numbered 7, after V lost 7 bases and J lost 7 bases. Germline V gene lookup returns CDR1 MNHEY and CDR2 SVGAGI. The CDR3 contains 13 residues. CDR3 loop: CASIGGGLNTQYF. The CDR3 DNA reads as TGTGCCAGCATAGGCGGGGGGCTTAATACGCAGTATTTT.

Comment on this clonotype: The junction does not match germline at one end; this may be a read error. V and J are TRBV11-2 and TRBJ2-3, with D unclear. Looked up from germline, CDR1 is SGHAT and CDR2 is FQNNGV. This CDR3 contains 13 residues. Here the CDR3 reads CTSSLLVTDTQYF. In nucleotides, the CDR3 is TGTACCAGCAGCCTCCTCGTCACAGATACCCAGTATTTT.

Worth noting for this clonotype: A junction end diverges from the germline sequence, so it may reflect a read error. The V gene is TRBV6-5, the J gene TRBJ2-7; 7 bases are a match to TRBD2. The CDR3 has 19 amino acids. CDR1 is MNHEY, CDR2 SVGAGI, per germline. The CDR3, as DNA: TGTGCCGGCAGTTACTCGAGGGAGGGGAACTCGGGGCCGAAATACGAGCAGTACTTC. Its translation: CAGSYSREGNSGPKYEQYF.

The chain joins TRBV11-3 to TRBJ2-1; tentatively, D is TRBD2 (5 bases). The CDR3 loop spans 11 amino acids. Germline V gene lookup returns CDR1 SGHNT and CDR2 YENEEA. The CDR3 loop reads CVSGPLNEQFF. The CDR3 DNA reads TGTGTGAGCGGCCCCCTCAATGAGCAGTTCTTC.

In regard to this clonotype: With a much larger clone just one base away, this may be a read error. V and J are TRBV7-8 and TRBJ2-1; TRBD1 aligns across 7 bases. Germline values: CDR1 SGHVS, CDR2 FQNEAQ. V trimming: 2 bases; J trimming: 6 bases; junction bases outside the gene matches: 7. This CDR3 has 15 residues. The CDR3 DNA reads TGTGCCAGCAGCTTATCGGGGACAGTATGCAATGAGCAGTTCTTC. Its translation is CASSLSGTVCNEQFF.

Many counts were recorded for this clonotype. This chain joins TRBV7-9 and TRBJ1-5; D remains ambiguous. The CDR3 is 15 residues long. The V gene's germline CDR1 is SEHNR and CDR2 FQNEAQ (reference sequence). Trimming shortened V by 4 bases and J by 2 bases, and 12 bases separated the two germline ends. CDR3 protein: CASSSSDARNQPQHF. The CDR3 nucleotides read TGTGCCAGCAGCTCATCGGACGCACGCAATCAGCCCCAGCATTTT.

Many counts were recorded for this clonotype. The chain couples TRBV5-6 to TRBJ2-3; TRBD2 aligns across 8 bases. CDR3 length: 15 residues. Unmatched junction bases numbered 6, after V lost 1 base and J lost 5 bases. Germline V gene lookup returns CDR1 SGHDT and CDR2 YYEEEE. The CDR3 DNA sequence: TGTGCCAGCAGCTTGATAGCGGGGAAGGGAGATACGCAGTATTTT. Translating gives CASSLIAGKGDTQYF. The entire variable domain, with the rest obtained from reference TRBV5-6 and TRBJ2-3, is as follows: DAGVTQSPTHLIKTRGQQVTLRCSPKSGHDTVSWYQQALGQGPQFIFQYYEEEERQRGNFPDRFSGHQFPNYSSELNVNALLLGDSALYLCASSLIAGKGDTQYFGPGTRLTVL.

Regarding this clonotype: The junction differs from germline at one of its ends, possibly a read error. The rearrangement uses TRBV11-2 and TRBJ2-1, with 12 bases fitting TRBD2. Germline V lookup: CDR1 SGHAT, CDR2 FQNNGV. The CDR3 consists of 13 residues. The CDR3 reads CASNWTSGAEQFF. The CDR3 nucleotides read TGTGCCAGCAACTGGACTAGCGGGGCGGAGCAGTTTTTC.

About this clonotype itself: The junction does not match germline at one end; this may be a read error. The chain couples TRBV6-6 to TRBJ2-2; D not resolved. Germline CDR1 and CDR2: MNHNY and SVGAGI (reference sequence). CDR3 length: 14 residues. Here the CDR3 reads CVSKPYTKARELFF. CDR3 nucleotide sequence: TGTGTCAGCAAACCTTACACCAAGGCCAGGGAGCTGTTTTTT.

This clonotype turned up a few times. V usage is TRBV7-9 and J usage is TRBJ2-3, with 7 bases fitting TRBD1. Germline V gene lookup returns CDR1 SEHNR and CDR2 FQNEAQ (reference sequence). V shed 5 bases, J shed 6 bases, and the junction held 11 bases outside the gene matches. This CDR3 contains 15 residues. The CDR3 loop reads CASSHPTTGLDTQYF. The CDR3 DNA sequence: TGTGCCAGCAGCCACCCTACGACAGGGCTGGATACGCAGTATTTT.

Of note for this clonotype: This may be a read error: a much more frequent sequence differs by one nucleotide. V and J are TRBV5-4 and TRBJ2-1, with 9 bases fitting TRBD1. Losses at the gene ends were 6 bases for V and 9 bases for J; bases not matched to a gene: 10. CDR3 length: 14 residues. Germline V gene sequence: CDR1 SGHNT, CDR2 YYREEE (reference sequence). The CDR3 DNA is TGTGCCAGCACCTGTGGACAGGGGCTTGTTGAGCAGTTCTTC. Amino acid sequence: CASTCGQGLVEQFF.

The table lists this clonotype with a count of one. J is TRBJ1-1 and V is TRBV6-5; no reliable D call. The V gene lost 0 bases and the J gene lost 13 bases, with 18 bases spanning the gap. In germline, CDR1 is MNHEY, CDR2 SVGAGI. This CDR3 has 14 amino acids. The CDR3 nucleotides read TGTGCCAGCAGTTACTCGACGGGTAACACTGGAGTTTTCTTT. Its protein product is CASSYSTGNTGVFF.

A note on this clonotype: This may come from a read error, since a much larger clone is one base off. V usage is TRBV24-1 and J usage is TRBJ2-1, with 14 bases aligning to TRBD2. Germline CDR1 reads KGHDR; CDR2 reads SFDVKD. J was trimmed by 6 bases and V by 4 bases; bases with no gene match: 13. This CDR3 is built from 19 residues. The CDR3 nucleotides read TGTGCCACCAGTGACCCTGGGACTAGCGGGAGAAACGGCTGCAATGAGCAGTTCTTC. It is translated as CATSDPGTSGRNGCNEQFF.

On this clonotype itself: Possible read error: a much larger clone is one base away. The CDR3 protein is CACRLGPANEKLFF. The CDR3 nucleotides read TGTGCCTGCAGATTGGGACCAGCTAATGAAAAACTGTTTTTT. This rearrangement joins TRBV6-1 to TRBJ1-4; D possibly corresponds to TRBD1 (5 bases). Per germline, CDR1 MNHNS and CDR2 SASEGT. This CDR3 has 14 residues.

The chain recombines TRBV7-2 with TRBJ2-3, with a possible D match to TRBD2 (6 bases). This CDR3 comprises 12 residues. Trimming shortened V by 6 bases and J by 4 bases, and 8 bases separated the two germline ends. CDR1 and CDR2 (germline): SGHTA, FQGNSA. The CDR3: CASRSGADTQYF. The DNA for the CDR3 is TGTGCCAGCAGGTCGGGGGCAGATACGCAGTATTTT.